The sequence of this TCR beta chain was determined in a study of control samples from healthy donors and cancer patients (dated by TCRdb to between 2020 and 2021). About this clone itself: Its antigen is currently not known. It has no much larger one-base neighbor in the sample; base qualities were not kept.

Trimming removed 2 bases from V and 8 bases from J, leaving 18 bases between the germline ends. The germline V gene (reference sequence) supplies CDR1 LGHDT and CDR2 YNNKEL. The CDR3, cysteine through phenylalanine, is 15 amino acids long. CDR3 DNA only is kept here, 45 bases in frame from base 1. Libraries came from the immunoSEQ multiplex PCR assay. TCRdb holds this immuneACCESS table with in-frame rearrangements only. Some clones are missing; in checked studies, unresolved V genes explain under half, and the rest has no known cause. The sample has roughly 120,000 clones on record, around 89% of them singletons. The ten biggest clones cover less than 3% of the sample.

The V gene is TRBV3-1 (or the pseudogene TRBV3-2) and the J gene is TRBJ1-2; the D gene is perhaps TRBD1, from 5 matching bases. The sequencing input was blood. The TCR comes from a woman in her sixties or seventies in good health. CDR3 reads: CASSQLGRRGSGYTF. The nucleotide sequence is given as TGTGCCAGCAGCCAACTCGGACGTAGGGGCTCCGGCTACACCTTC.